A selection of T cell receptor beta chains follows, all from one sample in a study of regulatory T cells in long-lasting Graves disease. TCRdb called the multiplex PCR reads again in MiXCR, with one record for every CDR3 protein. The repertoire has 400,000 to 500,000 distinct CDR3 sequences, roughly 21% of them found once; the top ten carry roughly 13%. The sequencing here drew on peripheral blood mononuclear cells (PBMCs), taken when the disease was refractory, from a patient treated with antithyroid drugs. These receptors came from a female donor with Graves disease. CDR3s include the opening cysteine and the closing phenylalanine or tryptophan. Fields, in order: J gene, V gene, D gene, clone size, CDR3 DNA, CDR3 protein. The D gene is left open where the match is weak. Rows give clone size only sometimes, using once, few, many, or a class for an expanded clone.

TRBJ2-7 | TRBV5-4 | - | few | TGTGCCAGCAGCTTTCAATGGAGCTCCTACGAGCAGTACTTC | CASSFQWSSYEQYF
TRBJ2-1 | TRBV3-1 | - | - | TGTGCCAGCAGCCAAGGTGTAAGGGACAATGAGCAGTTCTTC | CASSQGVRDNEQFF
TRBJ2-3 | TRBV11-2 | - | - | TGTGCCAGCAGCTTAGATCGATTGGATACGCAGTATTTT | CASSLDRLDTQYF
TRBJ2-5 | TRBV9 | TRBD2 | - | TGTGCCAGCAGCGTAGGGAGCGGGAGGCTTGAGACCCAGTACTTC | CASSVGSGRLETQYF
TRBJ1-5 | TRBV18 | - | few | TGTGCCAGCTCACCGGACAAGAATCAGCCCCAGCATTTT | CASSPDKNQPQHF
TRBJ2-1 | TRBV7-9 | TRBD2 | few | TGTGCCAGCAGCTTAGTTTCTAGCGGGATCTCCTACAATGAGCAGTTCTTC | CASSLVSSGISYNEQFF
TRBJ2-7 | TRBV6-1 | TRBD2 | many | TGTGCCAGCAGTGTGCCTGCGGGAGGGCTCGGCGAGCAGTACTTC | CASSVPAGGLGEQYF
TRBJ2-1 | TRBV6-5 | TRBD1 | many | TGTGCCAGCAGTTACCAGGGGGCCTACAATGAGCAGTTCTTC | CASSYQGAYNEQFF
TRBJ2-7 | TRBV9 | TRBD2 | few | TGTGCCAGCAGCGTAGGCGGACACTTAGCGGGGGAGCAGTACTTC | CASSVGGHLAGEQYF
TRBJ2-3 | TRBV7-6 | - | few | TGTGCCAGCAGCCCAGGCACGTTGCGGAGCCGCACGAATACGCAGTATTTT | CASSPGTLRSRTNTQYF
TRBJ1-1 | TRBV20-1 | TRBD1 | few | TGCAGTGCCGAGACAGGGGAGTTTGGCACTGAAGCTTTCTTT | CSAETGEFGTEAFF
TRBJ1-1 | TRBV10-2 | - | - | TGCGCCAGCAGGCCGGGGCTGAACACTGAAGCTTTCTTT | CASRPGLNTEAFF
TRBJ2-7 | TRBV2 | TRBD2 | many | TGTGCCAGCACCTTTGGACTAGCCCCCGAGCAGTACTTC | CASTFGLAPEQYF
TRBJ2-7 | TRBV10-3 | TRBD1 | many | TGTGCCATCAGTGGTCCGGGATCGGACAGGCGTTCCGAGCAGTACTTC | CAISGPGSDRRSEQYF
TRBJ1-4 | TRBV2 | - | many | TGTGCCAGCAGTGAAGGGGGGGCTACTAATGAAAAACTGTTTTTT | CASSEGGATNEKLFF
TRBJ1-2 | TRBV29-1 | - | few | TGCAGCGTTGTACCCAGGGAAAGGGGCTACACCTTC | CSVVPRERGYTF
TRBJ2-7 | TRBV12-3/TRBV12-4 | - | few | TGTGCCAGCAGTTTAACGTCGACAGGTACCTACGAGCAGTACTTC | CASSLTSTGTYEQYF
TRBJ1-6 | TRBV2 | - | many | TGTGCCAGCAGGGACACTGAGGATTCACCCCTCCACTTT | CASRDTEDSPLHF
TRBJ2-6 | TRBV19 | - | - | TGTGCCAGTAGTGAAGGCGCTTCTGGGGCCAACGTCCTGACTTTC | CASSEGASGANVLTF
TRBJ2-5 | TRBV20-1 | - | - | TGCAGTGCTAGAGTCCCGCAGTCACCCACCGAGACCCAGTACTTC | CSARVPQSPTETQYF
TRBJ2-7 | TRBV20-1 | TRBD1 | many | TGCAGTGCTAGAACAGGGGGTCTTTCCTACGAGCAGTACTTC | CSARTGGLSYEQYF
TRBJ2-1 | TRBV11-2 | TRBD2 | few | TGTGCCAGCAGTCCCTCGACGGGACTAGACTACAATGAGCAGTTCTTC | CASSPSTGLDYNEQFF
TRBJ1-1 | TRBV18 | - | many | TGTGCCAGCGGTGACTCCATCCTTGAAGCTTTCTTT | CASGDSILEAFF
TRBJ2-5 | TRBV4-2 | TRBD1 | - | TGTGCCAGCAGCCAGGACCTCGGGACAGGGCGAGAGACCCAGTACTTC | CASSQDLGTGRETQYF
TRBJ1-2 | TRBV20-1 | - | many | TGCAGTGCGTCGGATCCGGGGACTCCCGGGGACTATGGCTACACCTTC | CSASDPGTPGDYGYTF
TRBJ1-1 | TRBV19 | - | few | TGTGCCAGTAGTATAGAGGATACGTTTGAAGCTTTCTTT | CASSIEDTFEAFF
TRBJ2-7 | TRBV28 | - | many | TGTGCCAGCATGCTTGGCCCAGGGACCGCAGGCTACGAGCAGTACTTC | CASMLGPGTAGYEQYF
TRBJ1-5 | TRBV6-2/TRBV6-3 | - | many | TGTGCCAGCAGTTACGGGAGAGGAAATCAGCCCCAGCATTTT | CASSYGRGNQPQHF
TRBJ1-6 | TRBV7-8 | TRBD1 | many | TGTGCCAGCACGTCGGGACAGCTAGTGGCGAATTCACCCCTCCACTTT | CASTSGQLVANSPLHF
TRBJ1-1 | TRBV10-2 | - | few | TGCGCCAGCAGTCGAGAGCGGGTCACTGAAGCTTTCTTT | CASSRERVTEAFF
TRBJ2-2 | TRBV11-2 | - | many | TGTGCCAGCAGCCTCCTTCGGGGGTATTTGGGCGGGGAGCTGTTTTTT | CASSLLRGYLGGELFF
TRBJ2-1 | TRBV28 | - | - | TGTGCCAGCAGTTTAGGTCGGGATTATTCCTACAATGAGCAGTTCTTC | CASSLGRDYSYNEQFF
TRBJ1-1 | TRBV6-2/TRBV6-3 | TRBD1 | - | TGTGCCAGCGGACTAACAGGGGACACTGAAGCTTTCTTT | CASGLTGDTEAFF
TRBJ2-1 | TRBV30 | - | few | TGTGCCTGGAGTGTAAGGAAAGAGCAGTTCTTC | CAWSVRKEQFF
TRBJ2-5 | TRBV7-9 | - | many | TGTGCCAGCAGCTTTCGCCTAGAGGAGACCCAGTACTTC | CASSFRLEETQYF
TRBJ2-5 | TRBV12-3/TRBV12-4 | TRBD1 | few | TGTGCCAGCAGTTTAGATCAGGGGGCCGGTGAGACCCAGTACTTC | CASSLDQGAGETQYF
TRBJ2-7 | TRBV7-2 | - | many | TGTGCCAGCCGCATATCCAGGGACTCCTACGAGCAGTACTTC | CASRISRDSYEQYF
TRBJ1-2 | TRBV19 | - | few | TGTGCCAGTGGACTTTTGAGGACAAACTATGGCTACACCTTC | CASGLLRTNYGYTF
TRBJ2-2 | TRBV24-1 | TRBD2 | - | TGTGCCACCAGTGATTCCGGGACTAGCAGGACCGGGGAGCTGTTTTTT | CATSDSGTSRTGELFF
TRBJ2-5 | TRBV5-1 | - | - | TGCGCCAGCAGCTTGGGCGGCCCCCCGGTAGAGACCCAGTACTTC | CASSLGGPPVETQYF
TRBJ2-1 | TRBV10-3 | TRBD1 | - | TGTGCCATCAGTGAGGGGACAGCCTTCTACAATGAGCAGTTCTTC | CAISEGTAFYNEQFF
TRBJ1-2 | TRBV4-1 | TRBD1 | few | TGCGCCAGCAGCCAACAGGACAGGGGGAAGGGCTACACCTTC | CASSQQDRGKGYTF
TRBJ1-4 | TRBV28 | - | - | TGTGCCAGCAGTTTACGGTCTGCAACTAATGAAAAACTGTTCTTT | CASSLRSATNEKLFF
TRBJ1-2 | TRBV9 | - | few | TGTGCCAGCAGGGGACTCGGCTATGGCTACACCTTC | CASRGLGYGYTF
TRBJ2-2 | TRBV19 | - | once | TGTGCCAGTAGTCCTCTTCCTGTCTGGACACCTAAACACTTACGTAACGGGGAGCTGTTTTTT | CASSPLPVWTPKHLRNGELFF
TRBJ2-2 | TRBV29-1 | - | - | TGCAGCGTTCTACTTCAGGGTGCCGGGGAGCTGTTTTTT | CSVLLQGAGELFF
TRBJ1-6 | TRBV3-1 | TRBD1 | many | TGTGCCAGCAGCTACCGGGACAGGGATAATTCACCCCTCCACTTT | CASSYRDRDNSPLHF
TRBJ1-5 | TRBV20-1 | TRBD1 | few | TGCAGTGCTAGAGTCCTGGGACAGGGGGTTGGTCAGCCCCAGCATTTT | CSARVLGQGVGQPQHF
TRBJ1-6 | TRBV7-8 | TRBD1 | many | TGTGCCAGCAGCGGACAGGGACAGGGATATAATTCACCCCTCCACTTT | CASSGQGQGYNSPLHF
TRBJ1-2 | TRBV20-1 | - | - | TGCAGTGCTCCGCGGACGGCCCCCACTTTCTATGGCTACACCTTC | CSAPRTAPTFYGYTF
TRBJ2-5 | TRBV6-5 | - | - | TGTGCCAGCAGTTACTCGAAACTAGAAGAGACCCAGTACTTC | CASSYSKLEETQYF
TRBJ2-5 | TRBV6-1 | TRBD2 | many | TGTGCCAGCAGGGACATACTAGCGGGAGTACAAGAGACCCAGTACTTC | CASRDILAGVQETQYF